This T cell receptor (beta chain) was observed in a study of long-term antiretroviral therapy in people with HIV. Study outcomes and limitations: Specimens of blood were obtained during 2004 to 2017, possibly under older ART regimens.

The assay, immunoSEQ v3.0, was run at survey level. Clones were read by immunoSEQ multiplex PCR, and TCRdb kept only the in-frame ones, dropping some. The data show tens of thousands of clones, about 94% seen once. This clone was recorded once. What it recognizes is unknown. This clonotype originated in a woman aged 35 to 49 with HIV. Sequenced material: unsorted PBMCs, taken about 6.7 years after starting antiretroviral therapy.

The CDR3 bases are TGTGCCAGTAGTGAGACGCCGCCGGGGCCCCAGCATTTT. Protein product: CASSETPPGPQHF. The J gene is TRBJ1-5, the V gene TRBV19; D uncertain. V was shortened by 5 bases and J by 9 bases, with 14 bases between the two germline ends. This CDR3 contains 13 residues. CDR1 LNHDA and CDR2 SQIVND come from the germline V gene (reference sequence).